Sequencing of this TCR beta chain was carried out in a study of OX40 agonist ivuxolimab in advanced cancers. Study overall: Aged about 20 to 85 with a mean of approximately 60 years, they were less than 90% male.

Here immunoSEQ multiplex PCR was the method, and the copy in TCRdb shows in-frame clones only, minus some. The data show about 59,000 clones, around 87% seen once. The CDR3 is made up of 13 amino acids. With 0 bases clipped from V and 13 bases from J, the junction kept 8 bases outside the gene matches. Germline assignment: CDR1 LGHNA and CDR2 YSLEER. This TCR derives from an adult with an advanced solid tumor such as melanoma, head and neck, liver or kidney cancer. Sequenced material: CD4+ or CD8+ T cells sorted from blood, taken in a trial of the OX40 agonist ivuxolimab. The V call is TRBV4-3, the J call TRBJ1-2; 7 bases match TRBD1. In DNA form, the CDR3 reads TGCGCCAGCAGCCAAGATAGGCAGGGGGGAAGCACCTTC. This sequence encodes CASSQDRQGGSTF.